The rows below give T cell receptor beta chains drawn from one sample of a study of Ad26.COV2.S vaccination and SARS-CoV-2 variants. Profiled with immunoSEQ multiplex PCR; TCRdb holds only in-frame clones, not every one. The repertoire has about 680,000 clones, roughly 90% of them found once; the top ten carry over 1.3%. This specimen was peripheral blood, taken in a trial of Ad26.COV2.S vaccine versus placebo. These receptors all come from a person aged 18-60 years who received the Ad26.COV2.S COVID-19 vaccine or a placebo. The conserved cysteine and the conserved F or W are not part of the CDR3 here.

TRBV18	TRBJ1-4	ASSPATPATNEKLF
TRBV7-2	TRBJ2-5	ASSYLRDRAETQY
TRBV2	TRBJ2-6	ASTWGANVLT
TRBV5-8	TRBJ1-6	ASSLGSQRPLH
TRBV7-2	TRBJ2-1	ASSVQYNEQF
TRBV29-1	TRBJ2-1	SVEGGVGAGDEQF
TRBV27	TRBJ1-6	ASSEGGFVGYSPLH
TRBV9	TRBJ1-4	ASSGTGTGAEKLF
TRBV6-4	TRBJ1-2	ASTPPRDRCMVDYGYT
TRBV10-3	TRBJ2-1	ATTLAGGTEQF
TRBV5-1	TRBJ1-1	ASSLEGGQAF
TRBV19	TRBJ1-2	ASSIEGSGYT
TRBV3-1/TRBV3-2	TRBJ2-2	ASSPSGGEGELF
TRBV15	TRBJ2-3	ATSRDRGTGFGSDTQY
TRBV12-5	TRBJ1-1	ASGSTENTEAF